The 22 T cell receptor beta chains listed next were all sequenced from one sample in a study of cytomegalovirus exposure and HLA in healthy donors. The primer mix had 60 Vbeta and 13 Jbeta primers. The data were produced by immunoSEQ multiplex PCR, yet TCRdb's version contains in-frame clones alone and is incomplete. This sample contains 140,000 to 150,000 clones. What was sequenced was PBMCs. The source of these receptors is a male donor in good health and CMV-seronegative.

The V call is TRBV5-1, the J call TRBJ2-3; 10 bases match TRBD2. This CDR3 is 15 amino acids long. CDR1 and CDR2 (germline): SGHRS, YFSETQ. Trimming removed 5 bases from V and 2 bases from J; junction bases left unmatched: 5. For the CDR3, the DNA is TGCGCCAGCAGGAAACTAGCGGGACCCACAGATACGCAGTATTTT. It translates to CASRKLAGPTDTQYF.

The chain uses TRBV5-6 and TRBJ1-1; 9 bases are a match to TRBD1. The CDR3 length is 15 residues. Germline CDR1 is SGHDT and CDR2 is YYEEEE. J gave up 1 base and V 3 bases, and 4 bases lay outside the gene matches. The CDR3: CASSWTGEGNTEAFF. The CDR3, as DNA: TGTGCCAGCAGCTGGACAGGGGAGGGGAACACTGAAGCTTTCTTT.

The chain employs TRBV2 and TRBJ2-7; 12 bases are shared with TRBD1. This CDR3 comprises 14 residues. CDR1 is SNHLY, CDR2 FYNNEI, per germline. The J segment lost 7 bases and the V segment lost 6 bases, leaving 7 bases of the junction unmatched. The CDR3 region has the DNA TGTGCCAGCAGGCCGGGACAGGGGGCATGGGAGCAGTACTTC. Amino acids: CASRPGQGAWEQYF.

V and J are TRBV9 and TRBJ2-2; D remains unclear. V was clipped by 3 bases and J by 6 bases, with 12 bases between them. The CDR3 has 14 residues. Germline V gene lookup returns CDR1 SGDLS and CDR2 YYNGEE. The CDR3 sequence: CASSATPAAGELFF. The CDR3 DNA reads as TGTGCCAGCAGCGCAACTCCGGCGGCCGGGGAGCTGTTTTTT.

The chain carries TRBV18 and TRBJ1-5, with D perhaps matching TRBD1 (6 bases). The CDR3 totals 15 residues. From germline, CDR1 is KGHSH and CDR2 LQKENI. Trimming shortened V by 1 base and J by 3 bases, and 10 bases separated the two germline ends. The CDR3 loop reads CASSPLGTLNQPQHF. DNA of the CDR3: TGTGCCAGCTCACCACTCGGGACACTCAATCAGCCCCAGCATTTT.

This chain joins TRBV6-4 and TRBJ2-1, with D unclear. Germline V CDR1 and CDR2: MRHNA, SNTAGT. Trimming pared 3 bases from V and 0 bases from J, leaving 9 bases between. This CDR3 spans 15 amino acids. The CDR3 reads CASSEMTNSYNEQFF. The CDR3 DNA sequence: TGTGCCAGCAGTGAGATGACAAACTCCTACAATGAGCAGTTCTTC.

The chain joins TRBV15 to TRBJ1-5; TRBD1 might be the D (6 bases). This CDR3 spans 15 amino acids. Germline V gene sequence: CDR1 LNHNV, CDR2 YYDKDF (reference sequence). Trimming removed 5 bases at V and 6 bases at J, with 17 bases between. In DNA form, the CDR3 reads TGTGCCACCAGCCTTATCACAGGGAGAGGTCAGCCCCAGCATTTT. Translating gives CATSLITGRGQPQHF. Full variable domain (remainder filled in from reference TRBV15 and TRBJ1-5): DAMVIQNPRYQVTQFGKPVTLSCSQTLNHNVMYWYQQKSSQAPKLLFHYYDKDFNNEADTPDNFQSRRPNTSFCFLDIRSPGLGDTAMYLCATSLITGRGQPQHFGDGTRLSIL.

The chain recombines TRBV6-5 with TRBJ1-2, with 7 positions matching TRBD1. Trimming removed 1 base from V and 5 bases from J; junction bases left unmatched: 10. The CDR3 covers 16 residues. From germline, CDR1 is MNHEY and CDR2 SVGAGI. CDR3 in amino acids: CASSYLPGQLEYGYTF. The CDR3 DNA reads TGTGCCAGCAGTTACTTACCGGGACAGCTAGAGTATGGCTACACCTTC.

The genes are TRBV5-1 and TRBJ1-2; TRBD1 might be the D (6 bases). V gave up 4 bases and J gave up 1 base, with 14 bases separating them. Germline CDR1 is SGHRS and CDR2 is YFSETQ. The CDR3 is 15 amino acids. The CDR3 DNA sequence: TGCGCCAGCAGCGCCCCGAGGGGGGGTAACTATGGCTACACCTTC. It is translated as CASSAPRGGNYGYTF.

The gene calls are TRBV29-1 and TRBJ2-3; 8 bases are shared with TRBD2. The CDR3 spans 14 residues. Unmatched junction bases numbered 9, after V lost 6 bases and J lost 4 bases. The V gene's germline CDR1 is SQVTM and CDR2 ANQGSEA. The CDR3 coding sequence is TGCAGCGTGGATGGCGGGAGGATGGCAGATACGCAGTATTTT. Its translation is CSVDGGRMADTQYF.

The chain is built from TRBV28 and TRBJ1-2; D may be TRBD1 (6 bases). Germline CDR1 and CDR2: MDHEN and SYDVKM. The CDR3 is 15 amino acids. Trimming removed 6 bases from V and 4 bases from J, with 18 bases in between. The CDR3 DNA follows: TGTGCCAGCAGCTCGGGAGGGGGGCCTTCCTATGGCTACACCTTC. Translating gives CASSSGGGPSYGYTF.

J is TRBJ1-3 and V is TRBV6-5; 9 bases are a match to TRBD1. This CDR3 region has 16 residues. V was pared by 4 bases and J by 7 bases, with 11 bases of the junction left unmatched. Germline V gene sequence: CDR1 MNHEY, CDR2 SVGAGI. CDR3 nucleotide sequence: TGTGCCAGCAGTTCCCCCGGGACAGGGTCGCGGAACACCATATATTTT. It yields the protein CASSSPGTGSRNTIYF.

This chain joins TRBV6-5 and TRBJ1-2; possible D gene TRBD1, 6 bases. The germline V gene encodes CDR1 MNHEY and CDR2 SVGAGI. Trimming pared 4 bases from V and 5 bases from J, leaving 14 bases between. This CDR3 contains 14 residues. The CDR3 protein is CASSSTGPLYGYTF. CDR3 DNA: TGTGCCAGCAGTTCGACAGGCCCACTGTATGGCTACACCTTC.

The genes are TRBV4-2 and TRBJ1-1; TRBD1 aligns across 7 bases. Germline CDR1 reads LGHNA; CDR2 reads YNFKEQ. This CDR3 spans 17 amino acids. After removal of 4 bases from V and 4 bases from J, the junction contained 15 bases not matched to a gene. CDR3 sequence: CASSPTGGTDSGTEAFF. In DNA, the CDR3 is TGTGCCAGCAGCCCCACAGGCGGGACAGATTCCGGCACTGAAGCTTTCTTT.

The chain couples TRBV30 to TRBJ1-1; possibly TRBD1 for D (6 bases). The CDR3 extends over 15 amino acids. V shed 5 bases and J shed 3 bases, with 19 bases lying between them. Germline V gene data show CDR1 as GTSNPN and CDR2 as SVGIG (reference sequence). The CDR3 nucleotides are TGTGCCTGGGGATCAGGGGCTTTTAGGGACACTGAAGCTTTCTTT. The encoded protein is CAWGSGAFRDTEAFF.

This chain uses TRBV7-3 with TRBJ1-2, with 7 nucleotides matching TRBD1. J was trimmed by 7 bases and V by 3 bases; bases with no gene match: 5. Germline V lookup: CDR1 SGHTA, CDR2 FQGTGA. The CDR3 is made up of 13 amino acids. The CDR3: CASSFKTGIGYTF. As DNA, the CDR3 is TGTGCCAGCAGCTTTAAGACAGGGATTGGCTACACCTTC. Looking up the rest from reference TRBV7-3 and TRBJ1-2 gives the full variable domain: GAGVSQTPSNKVTEKGKYVELRCDPISGHTALYWYRQSLGQGPEFLIYFQGTGAADDSGLPNDRFFAVRPEGSVSTLKIQRTERGDSAVYLCASSFKTGIGYTFGSGTRLTVV.

The J gene is TRBJ1-2, the V gene TRBV20-1; tentative D call: TRBD1 (5 bases). Trimming removed 6 bases at V and 8 bases at J, with 10 bases between. The germline gives CDR1 DFQATT, CDR2 SNEGSKA (reference sequence). The CDR3 has 10 residues. CDR3 sequence: CSAAGKGYTF. CDR3 DNA: TGCAGTGCGGCAGGGAAAGGCTACACCTTC.

The chain links TRBV9 to TRBJ2-2; TRBD2 might be the D (6 bases). CDR3 length: 14 residues. Germline CDR1 and CDR2: SGDLS and YYNGEE. V was cut by 4 bases and J by 4 bases, with 11 bases left in between. The CDR3 coding sequence is TGTGCCAGCAGCACCCGGGACTTCACCGGGGAGCTGTTTTTT. Amino acid sequence: CASSTRDFTGELFF.

The V call is TRBV9, the J call TRBJ1-1; D remains ambiguous. Germline values: CDR1 SGDLS, CDR2 YYNGEE. Trimming left V 2 bases short and J 1 base short, with 18 bases between. CDR3 length: 17 residues. The CDR3 sequence is CASSVLGRGAGNTEAFF. As DNA, the CDR3 is TGTGCCAGCAGCGTCCTAGGTCGAGGTGCTGGGAACACTGAAGCTTTCTTT.

The chain is built from TRBV5-1 and TRBJ2-7, with 7 positions matching TRBD1. V gave up 4 bases and J gave up 7 bases; unmatched junction bases: 11. CDR1 and CDR2 (germline): SGHRS, YFSETQ. The length of the CDR3 is 14 residues. The CDR3 nucleotides are TGCGCCAGCAGCCTCTCGACAGGGCTGGGGGAGCAGTACTTC. Translated, it gives CASSLSTGLGEQYF.

Details on this clone: Germline is not matched at one junction end, which may reflect a read error. The CDR3 spells CASSETGLTETFF. The CDR3 nucleotides are TGTGCCAGCAGCGAGACAGGCTTGACTGAAACTTTCTTT. The rearrangement links TRBV6-1 to TRBJ1-1, with D possibly TRBD1 on 6 matching bases. The CDR3 is 13 amino acids. CDR1 is MNHNS and CDR2 is SASEGT in the germline V gene.

V and J are TRBV10-3 and TRBJ1-2; D is undetermined. Germline V CDR1 and CDR2: ENHRY, SYGVKD. The V and J ends lost 3 bases and 8 bases respectively, with 10 bases between them. The CDR3 runs 12 residues. The CDR3: CAISEGPGGYTF. DNA of the CDR3: TGTGCCATCAGTGAAGGACCGGGGGGCTACACCTTC.